The 23 T cell receptor beta chains listed next were all sequenced from one sample in a study of blood T cell repertoires in COVID-19. Profiling relied on immunoSEQ multiplex PCR, and the TCRdb table lists in-frame clones only, not all of them. The table includes approximately 130,000 clones, around 83% detected once. The sample consisted of peripheral blood. The receptor source for this set is a human donor in a cohort sampled during active COVID-19.

The chain carries TRBV12-3 or TRBV12-4 and TRBJ2-1; 10 positions match TRBD1. Unmatched junction bases numbered 5, after V lost 3 bases and J lost 12 bases. The CDR3 extends over 13 amino acids. The CDR3 DNA is TGTGCCAGCAGTTTGAGGGACAGGGGAGGGCAGTTCTTC. Translation gives CASSLRDRGGQFF.

This clone was picked up a small number of times. The chain carries TRBV2 and TRBJ2-4, with a weak D call TRBD2 (6 bases). Germline loops: CDR1 SNHLY, CDR2 FYNNEI. This CDR3 contains 16 residues. Trimming stripped 7 bases from V and 0 bases from J, with 16 bases between. The CDR3 is CASNGEEDLAKNIQYF. The CDR3 DNA follows: TGTGCCAGCAATGGGGAGGAGGATTTAGCCAAAAACATTCAGTACTTC.

The chain links TRBV4-1 to TRBJ1-6; TRBD1 aligns across 8 bases. There are 15 residues in the CDR3. CDR1 and CDR2 (germline): MGHRA, YSYEKL. With 1 base clipped from V and 10 bases from J, the junction kept 6 bases outside the gene matches. Here the CDR3 reads CASSQVETGASPLHF. The CDR3 DNA reads TGCGCCAGCAGCCAAGTTGAGACAGGGGCCTCACCCCTCCACTTT.

This chain links TRBV7-2 with TRBJ1-3; TRBD1 agrees at 10 bases. This CDR3 is built from 13 residues. V shed 2 bases, J shed 15 bases, and the junction held 7 bases outside the gene matches. Germline lookup yields CDR1 SGHTA and CDR2 FQGNSA. Here the CDR3 reads CASSLSTGTGEYF. The CDR3 DNA follows: TGTGCCAGCAGCTTATCCACCGGGACAGGGGAATATTTT.

This chain connects TRBV9 to TRBJ1-1; D might be TRBD1 (5 bases). V was trimmed by 4 bases and J by 7 bases, leaving 11 bases between them. Germline V CDR1 and CDR2: SGDLS, YYNGEE. The CDR3 sequence is 12 residues long. CDR3 residues: CASSSSGGEAFF. In nucleotides, the CDR3 is TGTGCCAGCAGCTCTAGCGGGGGTGAAGCTTTCTTT.

The chain combines TRBV30 with TRBJ1-5; 8 bases align to TRBD1. Germline CDR1 reads GTSNPN; CDR2 reads SVGIG (reference sequence). The CDR3 totals 15 residues. The junction had 8 bases not matched to a gene; V was cut back by 5 bases and J by 2 bases. CDR3 nucleotides: TGTGCCTGGTCTCAGGGGGCTTCTCGCAATCAGCCCCAGCATTTT. This translates into CAWSQGASRNQPQHF.

This chain links TRBV7-2 with TRBJ2-2; 7 nucleotides match TRBD1. V shed 5 bases, J shed 4 bases, and the junction held 10 bases outside the gene matches. This CDR3 has 16 residues. Germline lookup yields CDR1 SGHTA and CDR2 FQGNSA. The CDR3 loop is CASSEGAGVTTGELFF. The CDR3 DNA reads as TGTGCCAGCAGCGAGGGGGCTGGAGTCACCACCGGGGAGCTGTTTTTT.

The genes are TRBV28 and TRBJ2-1; 15 bases are a match to TRBD2. With V trimmed by 4 bases and J by 7 bases, 8 bases remained unmatched. In germline, CDR1 is MDHEN, CDR2 SYDVKM. This CDR3 spans 17 amino acids. The CDR3 loop is CASSSGTSGRRGNEQFF. DNA of the CDR3: TGTGCCAGCAGTTCGGGGACTAGCGGGAGGAGAGGAAATGAGCAGTTCTTC. Drawing the rest from reference TRBV28 and TRBJ2-1, the complete variable domain is DVKVTQSSRYLVKRTGEKVFLECVQDMDHENMFWYRQDPGLGLRLIYFSYDVKMKEKGDIPEGYSVSREKKERFSLILESASTNQTSMYLCASSSGTSGRRGNEQFFGPGTRLTVL.

The chain recombines TRBV5-1 with TRBJ1-1; 9 bases match TRBD1. This CDR3 region has 14 residues. Germline-derived CDR1 and CDR2 are SGHRS and YFSETQ. J was trimmed by 8 bases and V by 3 bases; bases with no gene match: 8. As DNA, the CDR3 is TGCGCCAGCAGCTCCAGACAGGGGGATCGAGAAGCTTTCTTT. Its protein is CASSSRQGDREAFF.

The chain joins TRBV9 to TRBJ2-7; TRBD2 agrees at 9 bases. With V trimmed by 3 bases and J by 3 bases, 10 bases remained unmatched. Per germline, CDR1 SGDLS and CDR2 YYNGEE. The length of the CDR3 is 16 residues. The DNA for the CDR3 is TGTGCCAGCAGCGCCATACTAGCGGGTCGAATCTACGAGCAGTACGTC. As protein: CASSAILAGRIYEQYV.

The chain carries TRBV2 and TRBJ1-1; 7 positions agree with TRBD1. Trimming cost V 4 bases and J 4 bases; bases outside gene matches: 0. The CDR3 sequence is 12 residues long. Germline V gives CDR1 SNHLY, CDR2 FYNNEI. Written as DNA, the CDR3 is TGTGCCAGCAGTGCAGGGGGCACTGAAGCTTTCTTT. This encodes CASSAGGTEAFF.

This clone was recorded only once. V gene TRBV6-1 combines with J gene TRBJ1-2; weak D call: TRBD1 (6 bases). The CDR3 sequence is 14 residues long. Trimming removed 2 bases from V and 4 bases from J, with 11 bases in between. The germline V gene has CDR1 MNHNS and CDR2 SASEGT. The chain's CDR3 is CASSERGRGYGYTF. The CDR3 DNA sequence: TGTGCCAGCAGTGAAAGAGGCAGGGGCTATGGCTACACCTTC.

The rearrangement joins TRBV18 to TRBJ2-5, with D perhaps TRBD2 (6 bases). Germline V gene lookup returns CDR1 KGHSH and CDR2 LQKENI. The CDR3 extends over 13 amino acids. Trimming stripped 3 bases from V and 1 base from J, with 6 bases between. CDR3 sequence reads: CASSPGGQETQYF. In DNA, the CDR3 is TGTGCCAGCTCACCCGGGGGCCAAGAGACCCAGTACTTC.

The rearrangement uses TRBV30 and TRBJ2-1; D unclear. With 1 base removed from V and 2 bases from J, the gap between germline ends came to 6 bases. The germline V gene encodes CDR1 GTSNPN and CDR2 SVGIG (reference sequence). The CDR3 has 13 residues. In DNA, the CDR3 is TGTGCCTGGAGTGGGTGGCCCTACAATGAGCAGTTCTTC. Residues: CAWSGWPYNEQFF.

This chain joins TRBV7-9 and TRBJ2-1; 10 bases are shared with TRBD2. The CDR3 is 15 amino acids. The junction had 5 bases not matched to a gene; V was cut back by 0 bases and J by 9 bases. The germline gives CDR1 SEHNR, CDR2 FQNEAQ (reference sequence). The DNA of the CDR3 is TGTGCCAGCAGCTTAGCGGCTAGCGGGGGTACTGAGCAGTTCTTC. As protein: CASSLAASGGTEQFF.

This chain joins TRBV4-3 and TRBJ2-7; TRBD2 agrees at 10 bases. The germline V gene has CDR1 LGHNA and CDR2 YSLEER. The CDR3 loop spans 16 amino acids. Trimming at V came to 1 base and at J to 7 bases, leaving 10 bases not matched to a gene. The CDR3, as DNA: TGCGCCAGCAGCCAAGGGACCAGCGGGGGGGCAAGAGAGCAGTACTTC. Translating it yields CASSQGTSGGAREQYF.

V usage is TRBV11-3 and J usage is TRBJ1-4; D uncertain. Germline CDR1 and CDR2: SGHNT and YENEEA. This CDR3 spans 14 amino acids. The V end was cut by 0 bases, the J end by 10 bases, with 12 bases between. The DNA of the CDR3 is TGTGCCAGCAGCTTAGATCTTCAAGGAGGAAAACTGTTTTTT. It encodes CASSLDLQGGKLFF.

V and J are TRBV7-9 and TRBJ2-7; TRBD1 aligns across 9 bases. Germline CDR1 is SEHNR and CDR2 is FQNEAQ (reference sequence). This CDR3 is 15 amino acids long. The trim removed 4 bases at V and 6 bases at J, leaving 10 bases unmatched. Written as DNA, the CDR3 is TGTGCCAGCAGCTCAACCGGGACAGGGACCAGCGAGCAGTACGTC. Protein: CASSSTGTGTSEQYV.

As DNA, the CDR3 is TGTGCCAGCTCATCCGGACAGGGAGGATCAACTTTCTTT. Translating gives CASSSGQGGSTFF. J is TRBJ1-1 and V is TRBV18, with TRBD1 matching 8 bases. The CDR3 covers 13 residues. CDR1 is KGHSH and CDR2 is LQKENI in the germline V gene. Unmatched junction bases numbered 11, after V lost 5 bases and J lost 12 bases.

The rearrangement links TRBV9 to TRBJ2-4, with a weak D call TRBD2 (6 bases). The CDR3 sequence is 15 residues long. Germline CDR1 is SGDLS and CDR2 is YYNGEE. V dropped 0 bases and J dropped 6 bases, with 13 bases sitting between them. The CDR3 coding sequence is TGTGCCAGCAGCGTAGAGGCGGGACTGCGAAACATTCAGTACTTC. Its translation: CASSVEAGLRNIQYF.

The V call is TRBV19, the J call TRBJ1-5; 8 positions match TRBD1. There are 14 residues in the CDR3. J lost 3 bases, V lost 6 bases, and 4 bases had no gene match. Germline CDR1 reads LNHDA; CDR2 reads SQIVND (reference sequence). The CDR3 protein is CASRDRGNNQPQHF. The CDR3 DNA sequence: TGTGCCAGTAGAGACAGGGGAAACAATCAGCCCCAGCATTTT.

V gene TRBV7-9 combines with J gene TRBJ1-2; D uncertain. V lost 5 bases and J 7 bases, leaving 14 bases between the germline ends. CDR1 SEHNR and CDR2 FQNEAQ come from the germline V gene (reference sequence). The CDR3 loop spans 13 amino acids. DNA for the CDR3: TGTGCCAGCAGCGAGCTGGGCTTTCGTGGCTACACCTTC. The encoded protein is CASSELGFRGYTF.

This clone was seen a single time. The same CDR3 arises from other DNA sequences in this sample as well. The chain couples TRBV4-3 to TRBJ1-2; 7 bases match TRBD1. The germline gives CDR1 LGHNA, CDR2 YSLEER. The CDR3 loop spans 13 amino acids. V gave up 3 bases and J gave up 8 bases; unmatched junction bases: 6. CDR3 sequence (DNA): TGCGCCAGCAGCCACGGGACAGCTGGGGGCTACACCTTC. Protein: CASSHGTAGGYTF.